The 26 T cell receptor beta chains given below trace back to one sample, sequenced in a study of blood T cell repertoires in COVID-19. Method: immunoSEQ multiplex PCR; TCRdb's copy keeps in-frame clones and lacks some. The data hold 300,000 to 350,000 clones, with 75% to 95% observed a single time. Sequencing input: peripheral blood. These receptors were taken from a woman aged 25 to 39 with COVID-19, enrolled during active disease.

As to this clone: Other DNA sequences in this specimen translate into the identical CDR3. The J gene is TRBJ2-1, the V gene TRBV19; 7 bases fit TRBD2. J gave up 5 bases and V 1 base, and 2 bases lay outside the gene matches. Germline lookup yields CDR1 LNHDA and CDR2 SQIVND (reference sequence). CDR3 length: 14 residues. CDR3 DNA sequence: TGTGCCAGTAGTATAGCGGGAGGTGACAATGAGCAGTTCTTC. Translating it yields CASSIAGGDNEQFF.

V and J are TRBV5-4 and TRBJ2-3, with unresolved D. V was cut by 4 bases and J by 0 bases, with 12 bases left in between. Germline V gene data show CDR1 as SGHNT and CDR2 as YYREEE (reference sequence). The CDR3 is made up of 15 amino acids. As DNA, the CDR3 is TGTGCCAGCAGCCCAAGACGCGGAAGCACAGATACGCAGTATTTT. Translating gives CASSPRRGSTDTQYF.

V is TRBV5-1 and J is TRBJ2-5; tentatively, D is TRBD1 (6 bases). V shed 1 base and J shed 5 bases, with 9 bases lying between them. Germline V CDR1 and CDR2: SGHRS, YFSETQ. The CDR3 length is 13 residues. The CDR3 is CASSLTGLETQYF. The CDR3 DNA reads TGCGCCAGCAGCTTGACAGGGCTGGAGACCCAGTACTTC.

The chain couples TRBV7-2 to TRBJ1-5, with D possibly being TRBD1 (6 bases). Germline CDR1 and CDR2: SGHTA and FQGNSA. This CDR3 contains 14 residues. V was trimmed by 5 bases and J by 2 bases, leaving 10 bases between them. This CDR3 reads CASSRPGGNQPQHF. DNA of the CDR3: TGTGCCAGCAGCAGACCAGGGGGCAATCAGCCCCAGCATTTT.

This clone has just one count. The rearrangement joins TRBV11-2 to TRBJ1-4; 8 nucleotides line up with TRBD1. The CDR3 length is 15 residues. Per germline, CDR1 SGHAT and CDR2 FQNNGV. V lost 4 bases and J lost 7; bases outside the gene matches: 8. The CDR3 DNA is TGTGCCAGCAGCTCCCCTGACAGGGGAGGTGAAAAACTGTTTTTT. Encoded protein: CASSSPDRGGEKLFF.

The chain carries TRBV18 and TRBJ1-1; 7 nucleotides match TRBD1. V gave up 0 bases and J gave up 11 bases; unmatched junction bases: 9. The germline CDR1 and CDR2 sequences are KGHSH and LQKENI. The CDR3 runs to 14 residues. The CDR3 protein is CASSPPGTAVGAFF. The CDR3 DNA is TGTGCCAGCTCACCACCGGGGACAGCCGTTGGGGCTTTCTTT.

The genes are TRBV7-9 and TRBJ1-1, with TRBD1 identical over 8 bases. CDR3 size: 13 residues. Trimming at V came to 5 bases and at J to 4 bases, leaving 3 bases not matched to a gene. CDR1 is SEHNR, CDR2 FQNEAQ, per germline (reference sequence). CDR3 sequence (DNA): TGTGCCAGCAGCCCAACAGGGGGCACTGAAGCTTTCTTT. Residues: CASSPTGGTEAFF. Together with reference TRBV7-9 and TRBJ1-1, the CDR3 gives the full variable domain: DTGVSQNPRHKITKRGQNVTFRCDPISEHNRLYWYRQTLGQGPEFLTYFQNEAQLEKSRLLSDRFSAERPKGSFSTLEIQRTEQGDSAMYLCASSPTGGTEAFFGQGTRLTVV.

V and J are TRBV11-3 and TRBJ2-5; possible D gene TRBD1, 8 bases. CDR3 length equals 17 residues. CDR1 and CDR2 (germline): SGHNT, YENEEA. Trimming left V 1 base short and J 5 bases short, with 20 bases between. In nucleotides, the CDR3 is TGTGCCAGCAGCTTAGCCAACGGACAGGGAGGGTTTGAGACCCAGTACTTC. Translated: CASSLANGQGGFETQYF.

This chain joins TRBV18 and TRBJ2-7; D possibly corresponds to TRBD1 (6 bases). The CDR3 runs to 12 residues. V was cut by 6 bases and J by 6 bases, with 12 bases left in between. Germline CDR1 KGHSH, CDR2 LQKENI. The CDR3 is CASSLQGSEQYF. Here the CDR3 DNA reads TGTGCCAGCTCTCTCCAGGGGAGCGAGCAGTACTTC. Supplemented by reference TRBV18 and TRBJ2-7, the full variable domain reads NAGVMQNPRHLVRRRGQEARLRCSPMKGHSHVYWYRQLPEEGLKFMVYLQKENIIDESGMPKERFSAEFPKEGPSILRIQQVVRGDSAAYFCASSLQGSEQYFGPGTRLTVT.

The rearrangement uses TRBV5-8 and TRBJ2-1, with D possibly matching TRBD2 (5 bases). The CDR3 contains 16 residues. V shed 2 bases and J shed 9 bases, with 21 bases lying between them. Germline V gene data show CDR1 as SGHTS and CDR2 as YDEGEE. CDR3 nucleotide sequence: TGTGCCAGCAGCTTCCGAGCGAGAGTTGACTATGGTGAGCAGTTCTTC. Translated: CASSFRARVDYGEQFF.

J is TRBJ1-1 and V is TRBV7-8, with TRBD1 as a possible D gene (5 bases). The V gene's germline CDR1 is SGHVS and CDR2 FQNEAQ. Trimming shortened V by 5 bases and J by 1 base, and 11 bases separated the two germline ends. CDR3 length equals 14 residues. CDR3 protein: CASSPGLWNTEAFF. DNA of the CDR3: TGTGCCAGCAGCCCAGGGCTTTGGAACACTGAAGCTTTCTTT.

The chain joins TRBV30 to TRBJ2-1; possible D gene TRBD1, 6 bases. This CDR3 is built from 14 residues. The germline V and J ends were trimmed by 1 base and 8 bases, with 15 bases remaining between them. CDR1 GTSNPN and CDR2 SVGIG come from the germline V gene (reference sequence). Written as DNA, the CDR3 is TGTGCCTGGAGTGCAGGGACAAGCGTTGATGAGCAGTTCTTC. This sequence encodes CAWSAGTSVDEQFF.

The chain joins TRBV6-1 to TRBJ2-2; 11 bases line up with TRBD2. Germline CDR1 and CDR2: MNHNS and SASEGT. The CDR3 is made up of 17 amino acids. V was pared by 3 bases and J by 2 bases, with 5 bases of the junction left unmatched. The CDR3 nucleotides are TGTGCCAGCAGTGATCGTCTAGCGGGAGGTAACACCGGGGAGCTGTTTTTT. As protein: CASSDRLAGGNTGELFF.

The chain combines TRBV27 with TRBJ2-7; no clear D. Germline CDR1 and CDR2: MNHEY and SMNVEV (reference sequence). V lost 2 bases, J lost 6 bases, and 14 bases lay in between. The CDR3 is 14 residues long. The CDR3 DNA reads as TGTGCCAGCAGTTTACGAGTACGGGTATCCGAGCAGTACTTC. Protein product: CASSLRVRVSEQYF.

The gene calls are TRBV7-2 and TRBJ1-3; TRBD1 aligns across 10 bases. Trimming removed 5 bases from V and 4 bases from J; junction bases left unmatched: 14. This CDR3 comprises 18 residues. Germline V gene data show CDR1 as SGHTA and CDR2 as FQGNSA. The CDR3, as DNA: TGTGCCAGCAGCAATGGTGGGACAGGGGCCGGAGGGGGAAACACCATATATTTT. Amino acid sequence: CASSNGGTGAGGGNTIYF.

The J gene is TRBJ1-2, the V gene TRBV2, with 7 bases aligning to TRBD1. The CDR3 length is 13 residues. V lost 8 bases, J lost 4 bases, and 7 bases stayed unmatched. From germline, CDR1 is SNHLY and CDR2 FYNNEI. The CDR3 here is CASRIGTVYGYTF. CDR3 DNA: TGTGCCAGCCGAATAGGGACAGTCTATGGCTACACCTTC. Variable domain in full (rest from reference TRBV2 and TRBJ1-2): EPEVTQTPSHQVTQMGQEVILRCVPISNHLYFYWYRQILGQKVEFLVSFYNNEISEKSEIFDDQFSVERPDGSNFTLKIRSTKLEDSAMYFCASRIGTVYGYTFGSGTRLTVV.

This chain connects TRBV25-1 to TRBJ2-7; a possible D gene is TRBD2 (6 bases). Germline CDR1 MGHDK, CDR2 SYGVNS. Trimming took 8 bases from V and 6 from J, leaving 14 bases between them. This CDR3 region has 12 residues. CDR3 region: CASRDGGAEQYF. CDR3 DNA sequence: TGTGCCAGCCGGGACGGGGGTGCCGAGCAGTACTTC.

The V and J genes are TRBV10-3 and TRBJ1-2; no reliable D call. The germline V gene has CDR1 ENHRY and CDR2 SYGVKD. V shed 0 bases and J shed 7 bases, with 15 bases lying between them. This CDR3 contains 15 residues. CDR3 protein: CAISESTHGSAGYTF. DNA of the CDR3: TGTGCCATCAGTGAGTCGACTCACGGGTCGGCTGGCTACACCTTC.

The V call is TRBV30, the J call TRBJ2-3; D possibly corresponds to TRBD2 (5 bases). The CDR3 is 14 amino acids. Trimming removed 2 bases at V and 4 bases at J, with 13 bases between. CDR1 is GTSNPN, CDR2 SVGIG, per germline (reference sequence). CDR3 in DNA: TGTGCCTGGAGTTCCCGGACTTTAGCAGATACGCAGTATTTT. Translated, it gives CAWSSRTLADTQYF.

CDR3 in amino acids: CSVGTGFSNEQFF. CDR3 sequence (DNA): TGCAGCGTTGGGACAGGGTTTTCGAATGAGCAGTTCTTC. V gene TRBV29-1 combines with J gene TRBJ2-1; 8 bases are shared with TRBD1. V was pared by 4 bases and J by 7 bases, with 6 bases of the junction left unmatched. Germline values: CDR1 SQVTM, CDR2 ANQGSEA. The CDR3 consists of 13 residues.

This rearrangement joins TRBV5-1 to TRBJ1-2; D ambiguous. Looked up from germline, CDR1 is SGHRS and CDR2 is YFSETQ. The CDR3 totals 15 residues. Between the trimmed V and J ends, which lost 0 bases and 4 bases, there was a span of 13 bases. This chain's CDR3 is CASSLAGRATYGYTF. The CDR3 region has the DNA TGCGCCAGCAGCTTGGCCGGTAGAGCGACCTATGGCTACACCTTC. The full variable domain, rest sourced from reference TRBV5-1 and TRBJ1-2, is KAGVTQTPRYLIKTRGQQVTLSCSPISGHRSVSWYQQTPGQGLQFLFEYFSETQRNKGNFPGRFSGRQFSNSRSEMNVSTLELGDSALYLCASSLAGRATYGYTFGSGTRLTVV.

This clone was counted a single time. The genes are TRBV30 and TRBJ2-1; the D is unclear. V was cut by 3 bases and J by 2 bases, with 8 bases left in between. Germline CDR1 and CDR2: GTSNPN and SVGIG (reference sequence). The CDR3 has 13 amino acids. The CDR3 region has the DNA TGTGCCTGGAGCCCATCCCCCTACAATGAGCAGTTCTTC. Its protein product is CAWSPSPYNEQFF.

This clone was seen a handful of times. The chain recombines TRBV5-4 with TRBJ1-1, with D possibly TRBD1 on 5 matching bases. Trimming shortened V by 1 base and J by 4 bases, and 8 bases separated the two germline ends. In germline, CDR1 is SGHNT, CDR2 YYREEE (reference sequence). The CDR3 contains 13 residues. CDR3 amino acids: CASSLIGATEAFF. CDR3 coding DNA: TGTGCCAGCAGCTTGATAGGGGCCACTGAAGCTTTCTTT.

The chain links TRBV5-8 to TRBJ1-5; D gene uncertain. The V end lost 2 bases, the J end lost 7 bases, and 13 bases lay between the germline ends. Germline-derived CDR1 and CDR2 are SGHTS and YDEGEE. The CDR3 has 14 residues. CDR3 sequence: CASSLVGGRQPQHF. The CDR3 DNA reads TGTGCCAGCAGCTTAGTAGGAGGGCGACAGCCCCAGCATTTT.

CDR3 nucleotide sequence: TGTGCCAGCAGTCGCGGGAGGGCGGAGACCCAGTACTTC. It codes for CASSRGRAETQYF. The rearrangement links TRBV6-5 to TRBJ2-5; TRBD2 matches at 9 bases. The germline V gene encodes CDR1 MNHEY and CDR2 SVGAGI. V was clipped by 5 bases and J by 5 bases; unmatched bases: 3. CDR3 size: 13 residues.

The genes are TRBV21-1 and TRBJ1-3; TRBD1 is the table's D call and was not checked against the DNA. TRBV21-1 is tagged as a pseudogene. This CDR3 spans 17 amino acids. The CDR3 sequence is CASSRRQGTCSGNTIYF. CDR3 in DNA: TGTGCCAGCAGCAGAAGACAGGGCACCTGCTCTGGAAACACCATATATTTT.